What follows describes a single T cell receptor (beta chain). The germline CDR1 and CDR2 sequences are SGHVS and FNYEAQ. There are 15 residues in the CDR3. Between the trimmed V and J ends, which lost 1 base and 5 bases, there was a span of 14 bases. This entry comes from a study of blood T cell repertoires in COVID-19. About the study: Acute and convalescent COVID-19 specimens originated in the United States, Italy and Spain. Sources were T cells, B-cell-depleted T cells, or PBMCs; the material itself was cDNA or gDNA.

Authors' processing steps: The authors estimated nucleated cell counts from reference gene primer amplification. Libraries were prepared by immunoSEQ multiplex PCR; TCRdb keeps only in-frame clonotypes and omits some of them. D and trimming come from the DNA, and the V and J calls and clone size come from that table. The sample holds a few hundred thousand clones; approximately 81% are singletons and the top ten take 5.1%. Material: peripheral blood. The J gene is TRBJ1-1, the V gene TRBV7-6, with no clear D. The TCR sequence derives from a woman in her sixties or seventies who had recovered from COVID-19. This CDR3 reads CASSLVAAGGTEAFF. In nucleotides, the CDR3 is TGTGCCAGCAGCTTAGTCGCAGCGGGCGGGACTGAAGCTTTCTTT. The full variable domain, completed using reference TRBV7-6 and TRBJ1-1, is GAGVSQSPRYKVTKRGQDVALRCDPISGHVSLYWYRQALGQGPEFLTYFNYEAQQDKSGLPNDRFSAERPEGSISTLTIQRTEQRDSAMYRCASSLVAAGGTEAFFGQGTRLTVV.